This TCR beta chain is drawn from a study of shared clonotypes between healthy human individuals. Points from the study as a whole: Relative to memory subsets, naive subsets generally showed larger estimated richness.

In germline, CDR1 is KGHSH, CDR2 LQKENI. The CDR3 extends over 16 amino acids. V lost 4 bases and J 4 bases, leaving 18 bases between the germline ends. Only in-frame clones appear in the TCRdb table, and some are missing; sequencing was by immunoSEQ multiplex PCR. Here the sample spans 1.6 million or so clones, around 97% being singletons. To note about this clone: Antigen specificity is unknown.

The sequence was collected from a man in his thirties or forties in good health. The V call is TRBV18, the J call TRBJ2-3, with a tentative D call TRBD1 (6 bases). The sequencing sample was made of naive CD4+ T cells sorted from blood. Subset denoted: CD45RA+ positively selected. CDR3 sequence reads: CASSLQSGQIADTQYF. CDR3 DNA: TGTGCCAGCTCACTACAGTCAGGACAGATCGCAGATACGCAGTATTTT.